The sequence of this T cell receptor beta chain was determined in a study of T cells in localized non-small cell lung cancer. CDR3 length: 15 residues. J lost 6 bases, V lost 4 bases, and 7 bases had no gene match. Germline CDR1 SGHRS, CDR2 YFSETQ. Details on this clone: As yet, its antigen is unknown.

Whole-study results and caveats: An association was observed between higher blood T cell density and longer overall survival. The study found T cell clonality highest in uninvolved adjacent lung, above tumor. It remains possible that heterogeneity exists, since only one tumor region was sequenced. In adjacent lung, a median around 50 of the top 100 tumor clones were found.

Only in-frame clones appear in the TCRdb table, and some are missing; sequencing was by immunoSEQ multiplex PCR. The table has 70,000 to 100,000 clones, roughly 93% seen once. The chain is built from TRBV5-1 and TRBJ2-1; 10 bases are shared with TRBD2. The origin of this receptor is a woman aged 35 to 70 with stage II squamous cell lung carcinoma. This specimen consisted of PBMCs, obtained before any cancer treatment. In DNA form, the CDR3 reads TGCGCCAGCAGCGATACTAGCGGGATGGGCAATGAGCAGTTCTTC. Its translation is CASSDTSGMGNEQFF.